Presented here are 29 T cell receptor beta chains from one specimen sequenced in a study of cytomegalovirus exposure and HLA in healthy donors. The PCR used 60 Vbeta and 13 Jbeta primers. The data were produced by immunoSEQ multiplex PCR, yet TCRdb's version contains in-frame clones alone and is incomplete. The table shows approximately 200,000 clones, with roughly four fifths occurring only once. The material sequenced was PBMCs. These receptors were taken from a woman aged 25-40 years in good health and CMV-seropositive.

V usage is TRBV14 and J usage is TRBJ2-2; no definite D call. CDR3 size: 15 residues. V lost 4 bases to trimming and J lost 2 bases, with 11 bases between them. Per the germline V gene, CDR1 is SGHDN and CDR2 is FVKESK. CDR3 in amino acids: CASSLSQSNTGELFF. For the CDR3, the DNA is TGTGCCAGCAGCCTGTCCCAATCCAACACCGGGGAGCTGTTTTTT.

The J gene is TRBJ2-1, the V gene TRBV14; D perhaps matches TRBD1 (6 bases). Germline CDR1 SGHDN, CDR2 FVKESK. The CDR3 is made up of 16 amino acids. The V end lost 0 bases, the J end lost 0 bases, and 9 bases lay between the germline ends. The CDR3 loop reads CASSQELTGSYNEQFF. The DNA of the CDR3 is TGTGCCAGCAGCCAAGAATTGACAGGCTCCTACAATGAGCAGTTCTTC.

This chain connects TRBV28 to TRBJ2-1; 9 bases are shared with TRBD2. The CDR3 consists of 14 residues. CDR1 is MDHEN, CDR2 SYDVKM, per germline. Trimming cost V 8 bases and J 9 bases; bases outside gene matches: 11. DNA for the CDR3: TGTGCCAGCGGACTTAATGCGGGAGGGGGTGAGCAGTTCTTC. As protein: CASGLNAGGGEQFF.

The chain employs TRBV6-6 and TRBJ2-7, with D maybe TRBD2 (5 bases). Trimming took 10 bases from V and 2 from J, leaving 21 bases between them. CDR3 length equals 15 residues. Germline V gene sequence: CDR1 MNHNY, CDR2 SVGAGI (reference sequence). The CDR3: CATLGGQDIPYEQYF. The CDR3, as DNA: TGTGCCACCCTCGGCGGGCAAGACATCCCCTACGAGCAGTACTTC.

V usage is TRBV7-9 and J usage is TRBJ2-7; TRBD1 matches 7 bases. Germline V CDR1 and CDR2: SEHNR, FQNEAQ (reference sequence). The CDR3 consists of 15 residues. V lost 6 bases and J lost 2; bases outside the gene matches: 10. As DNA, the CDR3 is TGTGCCAGCAGATCTCGCCGGGACAGCCCCTACGAGCAGTACTTC. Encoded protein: CASRSRRDSPYEQYF.

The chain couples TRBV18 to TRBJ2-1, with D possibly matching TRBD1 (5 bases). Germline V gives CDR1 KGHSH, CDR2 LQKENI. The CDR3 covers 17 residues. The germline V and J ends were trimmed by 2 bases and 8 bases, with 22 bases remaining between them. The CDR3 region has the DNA TGTGCCAGCTCACCAAGTTCGGACCAGGGTTTTAGGGATGAGCAGTTCTTC. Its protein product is CASSPSSDQGFRDEQFF.

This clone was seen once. The CDR3 DNA is TGTGCCATCAGGACAGGAGACTACGAGCAGTACTTC. Translating gives CAIRTGDYEQYF. V usage is TRBV28 and J usage is TRBJ2-5, with 7 bases matching TRBD1. The J call may be in error: the DNA end matches TRBJ2-7 better. The CDR3 covers 12 residues. CDR1 MDHEN and CDR2 SYDVKM come from the germline V gene.

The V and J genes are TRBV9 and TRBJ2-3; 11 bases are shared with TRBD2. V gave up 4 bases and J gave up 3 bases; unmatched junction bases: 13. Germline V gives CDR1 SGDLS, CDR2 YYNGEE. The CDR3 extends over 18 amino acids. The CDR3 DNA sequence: TGTGCCAGCAGCTCCCAGACCGGGACTAGCGGCGTAACAGATACGCAGTATTTT. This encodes CASSSQTGTSGVTDTQYF.

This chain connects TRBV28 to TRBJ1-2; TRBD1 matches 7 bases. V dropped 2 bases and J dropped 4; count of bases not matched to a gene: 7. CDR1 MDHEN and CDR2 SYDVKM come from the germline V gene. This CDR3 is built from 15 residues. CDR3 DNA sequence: TGTGCCAGCAGTTTAGGTGGACAGGCGACCTATGGCTACACCTTC. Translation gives CASSLGGQATYGYTF.

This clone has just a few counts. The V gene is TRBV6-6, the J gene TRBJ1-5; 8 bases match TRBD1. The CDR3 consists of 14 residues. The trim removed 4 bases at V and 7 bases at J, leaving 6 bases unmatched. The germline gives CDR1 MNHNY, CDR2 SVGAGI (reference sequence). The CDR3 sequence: CASSWDRTGQPQHF. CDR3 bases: TGTGCCAGCAGTTGGGACAGGACGGGCCAGCCCCAGCATTTT.

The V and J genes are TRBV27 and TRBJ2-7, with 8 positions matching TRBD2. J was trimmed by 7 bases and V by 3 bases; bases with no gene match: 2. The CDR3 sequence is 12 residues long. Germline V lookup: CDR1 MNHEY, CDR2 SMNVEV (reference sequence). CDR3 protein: CASSFRGGEQYF. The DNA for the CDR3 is TGTGCCAGCAGTTTCCGCGGGGGGGAGCAGTACTTC.

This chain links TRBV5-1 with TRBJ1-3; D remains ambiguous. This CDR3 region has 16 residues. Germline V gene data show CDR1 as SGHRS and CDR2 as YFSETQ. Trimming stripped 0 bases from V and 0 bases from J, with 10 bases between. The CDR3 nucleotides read TGCGCCAGCAGCTTGGAAGCGGTAACCTCTGGAAACACCATATATTTT. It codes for CASSLEAVTSGNTIYF.

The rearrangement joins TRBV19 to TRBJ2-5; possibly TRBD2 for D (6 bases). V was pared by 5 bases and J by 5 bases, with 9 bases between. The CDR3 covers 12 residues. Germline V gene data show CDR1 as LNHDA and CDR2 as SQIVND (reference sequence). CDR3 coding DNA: TGTGCCAGTAGTCCGGAGGGGGAGACCCAGTACTTC. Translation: CASSPEGETQYF. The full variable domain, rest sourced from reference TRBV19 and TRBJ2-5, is DGGITQSPKYLFRKEGQNVTLSCEQNLNHDAMYWYRQDPGQGLRLIYYSQIVNDFQKGDIAEGYSVSREKKESFPLTVTSAQKNPTAFYLCASSPEGETQYFGPGTRLLVL.

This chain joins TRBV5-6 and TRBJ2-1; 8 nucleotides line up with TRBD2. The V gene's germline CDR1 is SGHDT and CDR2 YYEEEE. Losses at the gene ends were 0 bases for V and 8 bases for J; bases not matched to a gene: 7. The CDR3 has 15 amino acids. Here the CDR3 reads CASSLVERETDEQFF. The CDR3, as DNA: TGTGCCAGCAGCTTGGTCGAGCGGGAGACCGATGAGCAGTTCTTC. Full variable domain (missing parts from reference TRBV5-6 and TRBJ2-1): DAGVTQSPTHLIKTRGQQVTLRCSPKSGHDTVSWYQQALGQGPQFIFQYYEEEERQRGNFPDRFSGHQFPNYSSELNVNALLLGDSALYLCASSLVERETDEQFFGPGTRLTVL.

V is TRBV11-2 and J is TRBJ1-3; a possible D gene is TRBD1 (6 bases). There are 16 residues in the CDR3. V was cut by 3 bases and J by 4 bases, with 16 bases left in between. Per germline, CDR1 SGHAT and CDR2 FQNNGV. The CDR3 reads CASSLVGGARGNTIYF. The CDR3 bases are TGTGCCAGCAGCTTGGTTGGGGGGGCGAGGGGAAACACCATATATTTT.

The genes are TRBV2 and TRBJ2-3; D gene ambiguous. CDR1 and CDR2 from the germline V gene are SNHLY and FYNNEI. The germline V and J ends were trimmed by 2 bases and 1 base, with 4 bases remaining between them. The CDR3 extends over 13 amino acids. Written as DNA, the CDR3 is TGTGCCAGCAGTGAACCAGGCACAGATACGCAGTATTTT. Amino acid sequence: CASSEPGTDTQYF.

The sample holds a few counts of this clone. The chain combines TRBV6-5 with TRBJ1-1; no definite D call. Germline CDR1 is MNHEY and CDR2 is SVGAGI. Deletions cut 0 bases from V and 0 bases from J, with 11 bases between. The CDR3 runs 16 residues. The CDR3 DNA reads TGTGCCAGCAGTTACTCGACCCCGGCGGTGAACACTGAAGCTTTCTTT. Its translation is CASSYSTPAVNTEAFF.

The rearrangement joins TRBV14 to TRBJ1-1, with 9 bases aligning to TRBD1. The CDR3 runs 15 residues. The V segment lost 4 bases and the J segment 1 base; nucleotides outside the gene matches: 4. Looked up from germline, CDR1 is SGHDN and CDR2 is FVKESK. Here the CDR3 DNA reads TGTGCCAGCAGCCCATGGACAGGGGCGAACACTGAAGCTTTCTTT. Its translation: CASSPWTGANTEAFF.

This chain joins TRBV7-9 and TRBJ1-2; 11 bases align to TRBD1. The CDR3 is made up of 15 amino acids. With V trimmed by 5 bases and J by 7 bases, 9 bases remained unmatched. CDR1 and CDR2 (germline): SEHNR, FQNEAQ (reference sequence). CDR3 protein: CASSPGTGGKFGYTF. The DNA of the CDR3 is TGTGCCAGCAGCCCAGGGACAGGGGGGAAGTTTGGCTACACCTTC. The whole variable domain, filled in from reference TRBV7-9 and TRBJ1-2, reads DTGVSQNPRHKITKRGQNVTFRCDPISEHNRLYWYRQTLGQGPEFLTYFQNEAQLEKSRLLSDRFSAERPKGSFSTLEIQRTEQGDSAMYLCASSPGTGGKFGYTFGSGTRLTVV.

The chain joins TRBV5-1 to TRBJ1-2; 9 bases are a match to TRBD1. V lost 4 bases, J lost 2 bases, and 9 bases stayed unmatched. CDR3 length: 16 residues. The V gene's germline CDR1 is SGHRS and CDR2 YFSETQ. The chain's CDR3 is CASSGGQGLVNYGYTF. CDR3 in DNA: TGCGCCAGCAGCGGGGGACAGGGCCTGGTGAACTATGGCTACACCTTC.

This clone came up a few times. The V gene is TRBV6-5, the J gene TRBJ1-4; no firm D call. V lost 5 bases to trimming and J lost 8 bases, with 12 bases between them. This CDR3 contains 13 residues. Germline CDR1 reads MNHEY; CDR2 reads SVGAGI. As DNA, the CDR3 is TGTGCCAGCAGTACACGGGATGTAGAAAAACTGTTTTTT. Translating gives CASSTRDVEKLFF.

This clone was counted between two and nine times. CDR3 DNA sequence: TGTGCCAGCAGCTCCGCCCAGGGACTACTCGGGGGAGAGCAGTACTTC. Its protein is CASSSAQGLLGGEQYF. The J gene is TRBJ2-7, the V gene TRBV7-9, with TRBD2 matching over 7 bases. Germline CDR1 SEHNR, CDR2 FQNEAQ (reference sequence). V dropped 4 bases and J dropped 7; count of bases not matched to a gene: 16. This CDR3 region has 16 residues.

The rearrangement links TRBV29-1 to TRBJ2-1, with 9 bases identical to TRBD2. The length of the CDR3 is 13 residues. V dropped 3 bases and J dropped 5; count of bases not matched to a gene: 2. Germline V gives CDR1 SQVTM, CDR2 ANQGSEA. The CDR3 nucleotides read TGCAGCGTTGAGGCTAGCGGGGACAATGAGCAGTTCTTC. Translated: CSVEASGDNEQFF.

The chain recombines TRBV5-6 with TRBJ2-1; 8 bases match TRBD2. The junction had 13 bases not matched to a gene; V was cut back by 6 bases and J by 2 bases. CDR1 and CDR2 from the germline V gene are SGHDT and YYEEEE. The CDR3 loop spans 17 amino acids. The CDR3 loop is CASTKRGGLATYNEQFF. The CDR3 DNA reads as TGTGCCAGCACCAAACGGGGTGGACTAGCAACCTACAATGAGCAGTTCTTC.

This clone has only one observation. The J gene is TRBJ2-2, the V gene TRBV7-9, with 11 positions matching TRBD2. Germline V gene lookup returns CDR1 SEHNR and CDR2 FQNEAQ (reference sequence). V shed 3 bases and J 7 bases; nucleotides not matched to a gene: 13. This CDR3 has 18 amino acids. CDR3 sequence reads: CASSFKKPLAGVIGELFF. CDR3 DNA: TGTGCCAGCAGCTTTAAGAAGCCACTAGCGGGAGTGATCGGGGAGCTGTTTTTT. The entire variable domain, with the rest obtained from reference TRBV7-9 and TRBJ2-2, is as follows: DTGVSQNPRHKITKRGQNVTFRCDPISEHNRLYWYRQTLGQGPEFLTYFQNEAQLEKSRLLSDRFSAERPKGSFSTLEIQRTEQGDSAMYLCASSFKKPLAGVIGELFFGEGSRLTVL.

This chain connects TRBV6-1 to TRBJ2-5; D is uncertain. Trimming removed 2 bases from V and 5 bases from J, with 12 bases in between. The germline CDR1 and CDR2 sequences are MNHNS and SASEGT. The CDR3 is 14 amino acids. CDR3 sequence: CASSEFGALETQYF. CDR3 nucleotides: TGTGCCAGCAGTGAATTTGGAGCGTTGGAGACCCAGTACTTC.

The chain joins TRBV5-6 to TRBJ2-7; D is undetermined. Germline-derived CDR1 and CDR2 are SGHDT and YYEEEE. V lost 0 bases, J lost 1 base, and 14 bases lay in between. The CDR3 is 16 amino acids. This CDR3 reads CASSLGAGGVSYEQYF. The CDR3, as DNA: TGTGCCAGCAGCTTGGGGGCAGGTGGCGTGTCCTACGAGCAGTACTTC.

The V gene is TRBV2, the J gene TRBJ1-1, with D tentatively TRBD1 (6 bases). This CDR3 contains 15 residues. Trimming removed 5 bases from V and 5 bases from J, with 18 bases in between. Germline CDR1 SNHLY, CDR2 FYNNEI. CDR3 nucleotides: TGTGCCAGCAGTAAGTCGAACAGGGTGGGGACTGAAGCTTTCTTT. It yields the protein CASSKSNRVGTEAFF.

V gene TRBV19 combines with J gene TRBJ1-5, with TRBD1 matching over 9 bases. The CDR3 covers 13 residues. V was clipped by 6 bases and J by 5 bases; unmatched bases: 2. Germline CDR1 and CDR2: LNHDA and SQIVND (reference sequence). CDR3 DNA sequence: TGTGCCAGTAGGGGACAGGGACATCAGCCCCAGCATTTT. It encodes CASRGQGHQPQHF.